This T cell receptor (beta chain) appears in the sequencing data of a study of cytomegalovirus exposure and HLA in healthy donors. With 60 Vbeta and 13 Jbeta primers, the PCR was carried out. Clones were read by immunoSEQ multiplex PCR, and TCRdb kept only the in-frame ones, dropping some. The sample consists of around 99,000 clones, under 85% of them appearing once. The TCR was taken from a male donor in good health and CMV-seronegative. What was sequenced was PBMCs.

The DNA of the CDR3 is TGCGCCAGCAGCCAAGTCTCCTCTCCCGGGACAGGGGCCTACGAGCAGTACTTC. It is translated as CASSQVSSPGTGAYEQYF. The rearrangement joins TRBV4-1 to TRBJ2-7, with 10 bases aligning to TRBD1. The CDR3 covers 18 residues. J was trimmed by 2 bases and V by 1 base; bases with no gene match: 11. CDR1 is MGHRA, CDR2 YSYEKL, per germline.